This T cell receptor (delta chain) was sequenced for a study of gamma-delta T cells after stem cell transplantation. TCRdb reanalysed the RT-PCR reads via CATT. The sample has 650 to 1,000 delta-chain clones; over 15% are singletons. This CDR3 has 19 amino acids. The germline V gene encodes CDR1 GEAIGNYY and CDR2 EKD. V dropped 0 bases and J dropped 2 bases, with 16 bases sitting between them. The sample consisted of gamma-delta T cells. V usage is TRDV2 and J usage is TRDJ3; D may be TRDD3 (6 bases). The source is a human donor. It is not recorded whose cells these are; they may come from a transplant donor. The CDR3 nucleotides are TGTGCCTGTGACACCATAGGATACCGGGCACCCTGGGACACCCGACAGATGTTTTTC. Its protein product is CACDTIGYRAPWDTRQMFF.